This T cell receptor beta chain came from a study of technical replicates of blood from a handful of donors. Only in-frame clones appear in the TCRdb table, and some are missing; sequencing was by immunoSEQ multiplex PCR. The data contain about 89,000 clones, about 94% of them singletons. The V segment lost 4 bases and the J segment 2 bases; nucleotides outside the gene matches: 9. The germline CDR1 and CDR2 sequences are LGHNA and YNFKEQ. This CDR3 has 17 residues. The chain recombines TRBV4-2 with TRBJ2-1; 9 bases are a match to TRBD2. The source of this sequence is a human donor in good health. Material for sequencing was T cells isolated from PBMCs. CDR3 in amino acids: CASSRLWGGGAYNEQFF. The CDR3 DNA follows: TGTGCCAGCAGCCGTCTTTGGGGCGGGGGGGCCTACAATGAGCAGTTCTTC.